Listed below are T cell receptor beta chains from one sample, sequenced in a study of Graves' ophthalmopathy and Graves' hyperthyroidism. TCRdb analysed the multiplex PCR reads with MiXCR anew, one entry per CDR3 protein. The sample has almost 400,000 distinct CDR3 sequences, 15% to 20% seen once; the top ten hold around 1.6%. Sequences were obtained from peripheral blood. The receptors come from a woman younger than 30 with Graves' ophthalmopathy. Both conserved end residues are part of each CDR3. The D gene is left open where the match is weak. Clone size is stated in some rows and not others, as once, few, many or a class when expanded.

many TRBJ2-5 TRBV4-3 NA CASSQDWQGQETQYF TGCGCCAGCAGCCAAGATTGGCAGGGGCAAGAGACCCAGTACTTC
many TRBJ1-1 TRBV19 NA CASSIWGKAAPMNTEAFF TGTGCCAGTAGTATTTGGGGAAAAGCGGCCCCCATGAACACTGAAGCTTTCTTT
many TRBJ2-6 TRBV7-6 NA CASSLSPLGSGANVLTF TGTGCCAGCAGCCTGTCCCCCCTGGGCTCTGGGGCCAACGTCCTGACTTTC
NA TRBJ1-3 TRBV15 NA CATSRQTGTIYF TGTGCCACCAGCAGGCAGACTGGGACCATATATTTT
NA TRBJ2-5 TRBV7-9 NA CASSFGANQETQYF TGTGCCAGCAGCTTTGGAGCCAACCAAGAGACCCAGTACTTC
NA TRBJ2-7 TRBV7-2 NA CASSSPTGTVYEQYF TGTGCCAGCAGCTCGCCTACCGGGACGGTCTACGAGCAGTACTTC
NA TRBJ2-4 TRBV7-3 NA CASSLKGSVANIQYF TGTGCCAGCAGCTTAAAAGGTTCCGTGGCAAACATTCAGTACTTC
NA TRBJ2-7 TRBV29-1 TRBD1 CSVSTGTGGGNEQYF TGCAGCGTTTCTACCGGGACAGGGGGCGGGAACGAGCAGTACTTC
many TRBJ1-1 TRBV6-5 NA CASSYKGLDTEAFF TGTGCCAGCAGTTACAAGGGCTTGGACACTGAAGCTTTCTTT
NA TRBJ1-2 TRBV6-1 NA CASSHAPELPSYGYTF TGTGCCAGCAGCCACGCTCCCGAGTTACCCTCTTATGGCTACACCTTC
few TRBJ2-7 TRBV4-2 TRBD2 CASSQDPASGGYEQYF TGTGCCAGCAGCCAAGATCCGGCTAGCGGGGGCTACGAGCAGTACTTC
many TRBJ1-6 TRBV20-1 NA CSASISPGPLHF TGCAGTGCTAGTATCTCTCCGGGTCCCCTCCACTTT
NA TRBJ1-1 TRBV20-1 NA CSAYDIPNTEAFF TGCAGTGCTTACGACATACCGAACACTGAAGCTTTCTTT
once TRBJ2-7 TRBV12-3/TRBV12-4 TRBD1 CASRSAGQGYEQYF TGTGCCAGCAGAAGCGCGGGACAGGGCTACGAGCAGTACTTC
many TRBJ2-5 TRBV4-3 TRBD2 CASSQAHGGAGETQYF TGCGCCAGCAGCCAAGCCCACGGGGGGGCTGGGGAGACCCAGTACTTC
many TRBJ1-2 TRBV6-2/TRBV6-3 NA CASSYEGRSYTF TGTGCCAGCAGTTACGAAGGGAGAAGCTACACCTTC
many TRBJ2-7 TRBV9 NA CASSARGAVLSYEQYF TGTGCCAGCAGCGCTAGAGGGGCAGTTCTTTCCTACGAGCAGTACTTC
many TRBJ2-7 TRBV3-1 TRBD1 CASSPGQGDYEQYF TGTGCCAGCAGCCCGGGACAGGGGGATTACGAGCAGTACTTC
many TRBJ2-5 TRBV6-2/TRBV6-3 NA CASSYSKRGTQYF TGTGCCAGCAGTTACTCCAAACGTGGGACCCAGTACTTC
few TRBJ2-7 TRBV6-2/TRBV6-3 TRBD1 CASSYQTGSYEQYF TGTGCCAGCAGTTATCAGACAGGGTCGTACGAGCAGTACTTC
many TRBJ1-1 TRBV9 NA CASSVAGAPPNEAFF TGTGCCAGCAGCGTAGCTGGGGCCCCTCCTAACGAAGCTTTCTTT
many TRBJ1-6 TRBV6-5 NA CASSYLPGANSPLHF TGTGCCAGCAGTTACCTTCCGGGGGCCAATTCACCCCTCCACTTT
many TRBJ1-2 TRBV9 TRBD1 CASSTTGSEGYTF TGTGCCAGCAGCACGACAGGGTCGGAGGGCTACACCTTC
NA TRBJ1-6 TRBV24-1 TRBD1 CATSEGTANNSPLHF TGTGCCACCAGTGAAGGGACAGCTAATAATTCACCCCTCCACTTT
many TRBJ2-3 TRBV12-3/TRBV12-4 NA CASRSHLGDTQYF TGTGCCAGCAGATCCCATCTTGGAGATACGCAGTATTTT
NA TRBJ1-5 TRBV4-1 NA CASSHLAAYQPQHF TGCGCCAGCAGCCATCTGGCAGCTTATCAGCCCCAGCATTTT
once TRBJ1-1 TRBV25-1 TRBD1 CASSETGGSYTEAFF TGTGCCAGCAGTGAAACAGGGGGCTCGTACACTGAAGCTTTCTTT
many TRBJ2-7 TRBV28 NA CASSRTAGPGEQYF TGTGCCAGCAGTCGGACAGCCGGCCCCGGCGAGCAGTACTTC
many TRBJ2-7 TRBV2 TRBD1 CASRAGTGRTYEQYF TGTGCCAGCAGAGCCGGGACAGGGAGGACCTACGAGCAGTACTTC
many TRBJ1-3 TRBV7-3 NA CASSPTGGSGNTIYF TGTGCCAGCAGCCCAACCGGAGGCTCTGGAAACACCATATATTTT
many TRBJ2-7 TRBV27 TRBD2 CASRGLAVPYEQYF TGTGCCAGCAGGGGACTAGCGGTACCTTACGAGCAGTACTTC
many TRBJ1-3 TRBV28 NA CASSSWGQQLGNTIYF TGTGCCAGCAGTTCGTGGGGCCAGCAACTAGGAAACACCATATATTTT
many TRBJ2-7 TRBV2 NA CASSEEGDNSYEQYF TGTGCCAGCAGTGAAGAAGGGGACAACTCCTACGAGCAGTACTTC
many TRBJ2-2 TRBV6-5 TRBD2 CASSYSPKMTSGRASGELFF TGTGCCAGCAGTTACTCACCTAAGATGACTAGCGGGAGGGCTTCCGGGGAGCTGTTTTTT
many TRBJ1-1 TRBV2 NA CASSTDTGIAFF TGTGCCAGCAGTACCGATACAGGGATAGCTTTCTTT
many TRBJ1-1 TRBV30 NA CAWSQGRNTEAFF TGTGCCTGGAGTCAGGGAAGGAACACTGAAGCTTTCTTT
NA TRBJ2-7 TRBV20-1 NA CSASRGGTVYEQYF TGCAGTGCTAGCCGGGGCGGGACGGTCTACGAGCAGTACTTC